This is a list of T cell receptor beta chains from one sample in a study of radiotherapy plus CTLA-4 blockade in lung cancer. Here immunoSEQ multiplex PCR was the method, and the copy in TCRdb shows in-frame clones only, minus some. The repertoire has some 32,000 clones, less than 75% of them found once; the top ten carry 3% to 4.5%. The input for sequencing was peripheral blood, taken from a patient treated with radiotherapy plus ipilimumab. All receptors come from a human donor with non-small cell lung cancer who had stable disease on radiotherapy plus ipilimumab. Each CDR3 is given with its conserved first and last residue. The D gene is left open where the match is weak. For some rows the clone size is stated as once, few or many, or as a class when expanded; others skip it.

D	V	size	J	DNA	CDR3
TRBD1	TRBV18	NA	TRBJ2-4	TGTGCCAGCTCACCGGGACAGGGGGCCGGGAACATTCAGTACTTC	CASSPGQGAGNIQYF
TRBD1	TRBV9	few	TRBJ2-7	TGTGCCAGCAGCGTCACAGGGGGCATCTACGAGCAGTACTTC	CASSVTGGIYEQYF
TRBD2	TRBV28	medium-sized	TRBJ2-1	TGTGCCAGCAGACCCGGGGGGAAAGAGTACAATGAGCAGTTCTTC	CASRPGGKEYNEQFF
TRBD1	TRBV27	NA	TRBJ2-7	TGTGCCAGCAGCCCCAGGGTTAGTGGGACAGACTACGAGCAGTACTTC	CASSPRVSGTDYEQYF
NA	TRBV4-3	few	TRBJ1-4	TGCGCCAGCAGCCAAGACAGGGTCAGGGCAACTAATGAAAAACTGTTTTTT	CASSQDRVRATNEKLFF
TRBD1	TRBV9	once	TRBJ2-3	TGTGCCAGCAGCCCAAGACAGGGGAGCACAGATACGCAGTATTTT	CASSPRQGSTDTQYF
NA	TRBV5-8	NA	TRBJ1-1	TGTGCCAGCAGCTTGGGACAGCTCATGAACACTGAAGCTTTCTTT	CASSLGQLMNTEAFF
NA	TRBV6-5	few	TRBJ1-5	TGTGCCAGCAGCAACTGGGGACAGCCCCAGCATTTT	CASSNWGQPQHF
NA	TRBV2	NA	TRBJ1-5	TGTGCCAGCAGTGTGGGTCAGCCCCAGCATTTT	CASSVGQPQHF
NA	TRBV7-6	NA	TRBJ2-3	TGTGCCAGCGGCAGGGGAGATACGCAGTATTTT	CASGRGDTQYF
TRBD2	TRBV5-6	few	TRBJ2-1	TGTGCCAGCAGCTTCTCTAGCGGCATTTCCTACAATGAGCAGTTCTTC	CASSFSSGISYNEQFF
NA	TRBV9	NA	TRBJ1-2	TGTGCCAGCAGCGGGACCCCCGCCCGGAACGGCTACACCTTC	CASSGTPARNGYTF
NA	TRBV29-1	NA	TRBJ1-1	TGCAGCGTTGAAGCCGCCCGGGGGGTGGGCACTGAAGCTTTCTTT	CSVEAARGVGTEAFF
TRBD1	TRBV6-6	few	TRBJ1-1	TGTGCCGTTAGCCAGGGGGCGAACACTGAAGCTTTCTTT	CAVSQGANTEAFF
NA	TRBV11-3	NA	TRBJ2-7	TGTGCCAGCAGTACTAGAACCTACGAGCAGTACTTC	CASSTRTYEQYF
TRBD2	TRBV30	NA	TRBJ2-4	TGTGCCTGGAGTGTACCCCGCGGGAGGGATTCCAAAAACATTCAGTACTTC	CAWSVPRGRDSKNIQYF
NA	TRBV6-1	NA	TRBJ1-5	TGTGCCAGCAGGGTGGCCAGGTGGGACCAGCCCCAGCATTTT	CASRVARWDQPQHF
NA	TRBV7-8	NA	TRBJ2-5	TGTGCCAGCAGAACGAACAGCAACCAAGAGACCCAGTACTTC	CASRTNSNQETQYF
NA	TRBV28	NA	TRBJ1-1	TGTGCCAGCAGTTCAATCATCACCGGATGGGCGAACACTGAAGCTTTCTTT	CASSSIITGWANTEAFF
NA	TRBV21-1	NA	TRBJ2-7	TGTGCCAGCATGGAGGATGGGGTAGTAAGTTACGAGCAGTACTTC	CASMEDGVVSYEQYF
TRBD2	TRBV7-2	NA	TRBJ2-5	TGTGCCAGCAGCTTATACCTAGCGGGAGAGACCCAGTACTTC	CASSLYLAGETQYF
NA	TRBV27	few	TRBJ1-3	TGTGCCAGCAGTTTGACAGACTCTGGAAACACCATATATTTT	CASSLTDSGNTIYF
NA	TRBV4-2	few	TRBJ1-2	TGTGCCAGCAGCCAAGAGTCTAACTATGGCTACACCTTC	CASSQESNYGYTF
NA	TRBV10-1	NA	TRBJ2-3	TGCGCCAGCCGAAGAACTAGCACAGATACGCAGTATTTT	CASRRTSTDTQYF
NA	TRBV7-9	NA	TRBJ2-1	TGTGCCAGCAGCTTAGAGTTCACCGATGAGCAGTTCTTC	CASSLEFTDEQFF
NA	TRBV2	few	TRBJ2-7	TGTGCCAGCATGGGGCGACGCAGCTCCTACGAGCAGTACTTC	CASMGRRSSYEQYF
NA	TRBV11-3	NA	TRBJ2-1	TGTGCCAGCAGCTCCATCGCCGGGCGGAGCTACAATGAGCAGTTCTTC	CASSSIAGRSYNEQFF
NA	TRBV7-9	NA	TRBJ2-7	TGTGCCGGAGAGGGGTATCTCCCCGAGCAGTACTTC	CAGEGYLPEQYF
TRBD2	TRBV5-1	NA	TRBJ2-7	TGCGCCAGCAGCTTGGTACTAGGACTAGAGACTTACGAGCAGTACTTC	CASSLVLGLETYEQYF
TRBD1	TRBV19	NA	TRBJ1-1	TGTGCCAGTAGCCATCGGGACAGTTCCGAAGCTTTCTTT	CASSHRDSSEAFF
NA	TRBV4-2	NA	TRBJ2-1	TGTGCCAGCAGCCAAGATGGTGCGGGCCACAATGAGCAGTTCTTC	CASSQDGAGHNEQFF
NA	TRBV6-1	NA	TRBJ2-7	TGTGCCAGCAGTGGGACAGTCATTCCCTACGAGCAGTACTTC	CASSGTVIPYEQYF
TRBD2	TRBV18	NA	TRBJ2-2	TGTGCCAGCTCACCGGCCGGGACTAGCACCGGGGAGCTGTTTTTT	CASSPAGTSTGELFF
NA	TRBV2	NA	TRBJ2-1	TGTGCCAGCACCGTTAGCAATGAGCAGTTCTTC	CASTVSNEQFF
TRBD2	TRBV27	NA	TRBJ2-7	TGTGCCAGCAGTGTTTCGAGCGGGATTCTTTACGAGCAGTACTTC	CASSVSSGILYEQYF
NA	TRBV30	NA	TRBJ2-3	TGTGCCTGGAGTCAATACAGAGATACGCAGTATTTT	CAWSQYRDTQYF
NA	TRBV14	NA	TRBJ2-1	TGTGCCAGCAGTCAATCTAGGCCCGGTGAGCAGTTCTTC	CASSQSRPGEQFF